This T cell receptor beta chain was sequenced during a study of Ad26.COV2.S vaccination and SARS-CoV-2 variants. Turning to the study itself: In the study, Ad26.COV2.S was injected intramuscularly once, or twice 56 days apart.

This sample's treatment: 15 to 20 received Ad26.COV2.S at low or high dose, single or two shots; 5 received placebo; per-sample allocation not given. The samples date from day 63 after the first vaccine or placebo injection. This Boston cohort included adults aged 18-55 years. SARS-CoV-2 spike from the Wuhan strain was encoded by the vaccine, an Ad26 vector. The table came from immunoSEQ multiplex PCR; TCRdb's copy has only in-frame clones and leaves some out. The sample holds about 420,000 clones, over 75% seen once. This clone has just a few counts. The germline V gene encodes CDR1 SNHLY and CDR2 FYNNEI. V was clipped by 6 bases and J by 4 bases, with 10 bases between them. The CDR3 covers 13 residues.

The source is a person between 18 and 65 years old who received the Ad26.COV2.S COVID-19 vaccine or a placebo. Material: peripheral blood, obtained in a trial of Ad26.COV2.S vaccine versus placebo. V is TRBV2 and J is TRBJ1-3, with D unresolved. In DNA, the CDR3 is TGTGCCAGCAGCCCCTTTATGGGAAACACCATATATTTT. This translates into CASSPFMGNTIYF. The full variable domain, completed using reference TRBV2 and TRBJ1-3, is EPEVTQTPSHQVTQMGQEVILRCVPISNHLYFYWYRQILGQKVEFLVSFYNNEISEKSEIFDDQFSVERPDGSNFTLKIRSTKLEDSAMYFCASSPFMGNTIYFGEGSWLTVV.